What follows are 12 T cell receptor beta chains derived from one specimen sequenced in a study of cytomegalovirus exposure and HLA in healthy donors. Libraries were prepared by immunoSEQ multiplex PCR; TCRdb keeps only in-frame clonotypes and omits some of them. The sample contains fewer than 120,000 clones, approximately 89% of which appear only once. Sequencing input: PBMCs. These receptors were collected from a woman in her late teens or twenties in good health and CMV-seronegative.

This CDR3 reads CASSVAPGGGEQFF. The CDR3 DNA reads as TGTGCCAGCAGCGTAGCTCCTGGGGGAGGCGAGCAGTTCTTC. The chain is built from TRBV9 and TRBJ2-1; perhaps TRBD2 as D (6 bases). The germline V gene encodes CDR1 SGDLS and CDR2 YYNGEE. Trimming removed 0 bases at V and 10 bases at J, with 14 bases between. This CDR3 has 14 amino acids.

J is TRBJ2-1 and V is TRBV11-2; D not certain. Germline CDR1 reads SGHAT; CDR2 reads FQNNGV. The CDR3 is 14 amino acids. The V gene lost 5 bases and the J gene lost 4 bases, with 12 bases spanning the gap. CDR3 in amino acids: CASSHVRGYNEQFF. The CDR3 nucleotides read TGTGCCAGCAGCCACGTCAGAGGTTACAATGAGCAGTTCTTC.

The CDR3 region is CASSLNRVSTDTQYF. CDR3 nucleotide sequence: TGCGCCAGCAGCTTGAACAGGGTCAGCACAGATACGCAGTATTTT. The chain carries TRBV5-1 and TRBJ2-3; a possible D gene is TRBD1 (6 bases). The V gene lost 1 base and the J gene lost 0 bases, with 9 bases spanning the gap. This CDR3 has 15 residues. The germline V gene has CDR1 SGHRS and CDR2 YFSETQ. The full variable domain, in which reference TRBV5-1 and TRBJ2-3 provide the parts outside the CDR3, is KAGVTQTPRYLIKTRGQQVTLSCSPISGHRSVSWYQQTPGQGLQFLFEYFSETQRNKGNFPGRFSGRQFSNSRSEMNVSTLELGDSALYLCASSLNRVSTDTQYFGPGTRLTVL.

V gene TRBV28 combines with J gene TRBJ1-1; TRBD1 agrees at 11 bases. Germline CDR1 is MDHEN and CDR2 is SYDVKM. The CDR3 has 13 residues. CDR3 sequence: CALRGQGDPEAFF. The CDR3 DNA reads as TGTGCACTTAGGGGACAGGGGGATCCTGAAGCTTTCTTT.

The chain employs TRBV11-1 and TRBJ2-3; D may be TRBD2 (6 bases). This CDR3 has 17 residues. The V end was cut by 2 bases, the J end by 0 bases, with 15 bases between. From germline, CDR1 is SGHAT and CDR2 FQDESV (reference sequence). The CDR3 nucleotides are TGTGCCAGCAGCTTAACTCGGAGGGCCCATAGCACAGATACGCAGTATTTT. This gives the protein CASSLTRRAHSTDTQYF.

This clone was observed a single time. V is TRBV28 and J is TRBJ2-7, with D uncertain. Deletions cut 5 bases from V and 3 bases from J, with 17 bases between. Germline V lookup: CDR1 MDHEN, CDR2 SYDVKM. This CDR3 has 15 residues. The CDR3 loop reads CASSPSYTGYYEQYF. In nucleotides, the CDR3 is TGTGCCAGCAGTCCTAGTTACACCGGATACTACGAGCAGTACTTC. Full variable domain (missing parts from reference TRBV28 and TRBJ2-7): DVKVTQSSRYLVKRTGEKVFLECVQDMDHENMFWYRQDPGLGLRLIYFSYDVKMKEKGDIPEGYSVSREKKERFSLILESASTNQTSMYLCASSPSYTGYYEQYFGPGTRLTVT.

This rearrangement joins TRBV10-3 to TRBJ1-6; TRBD1 might be the D (5 bases). The CDR3 consists of 16 residues. Trimming cost V 3 bases and J 7 bases, with 16 bases left between them. The V gene's germline CDR1 is ENHRY and CDR2 SYGVKD. CDR3 amino acids: CAISEFETVTNSPLHF. The DNA of the CDR3 is TGTGCCATCAGTGAATTTGAGACAGTGACAAATTCACCCCTCCACTTT.

CDR3 residues: CASSWDSANTGELFF. The CDR3 bases are TGTGCCAGCAGCTGGGACTCTGCGAACACCGGGGAGCTGTTTTTT. The genes are TRBV5-6 and TRBJ2-2, with D perhaps TRBD2 (6 bases). Germline lookup yields CDR1 SGHDT and CDR2 YYEEEE. The CDR3 covers 15 residues. Trimming left V 3 bases short and J 0 bases short, with 9 bases between.

The chain has TRBV2 and TRBJ2-3; D is unresolved. CDR3 length equals 14 residues. Per germline, CDR1 SNHLY and CDR2 FYNNEI. Trimming left V 2 bases short and J 5 bases short, with 11 bases between. The CDR3 is CASSERSFKDTQYF. DNA of the CDR3: TGTGCCAGCAGTGAACGCAGTTTTAAAGATACGCAGTATTTT.

V is TRBV6-5 and J is TRBJ1-4, with D tentatively TRBD1 (5 bases). The V end was cut by 8 bases, the J end by 0 bases, with 13 bases between. Germline V gives CDR1 MNHEY, CDR2 SVGAGI. The CDR3 loop spans 15 amino acids. For the CDR3, the DNA is TGTGCCAGCCAAGAAAGGGGTGCAACTAATGAAAAACTGTTTTTT. As protein: CASQERGATNEKLFF.

The chain is built from TRBV30 and TRBJ1-6, with D unclear. CDR3 size: 16 residues. Germline-derived CDR1 and CDR2 are GTSNPN and SVGIG (reference sequence). Trimming stripped 2 bases from V and 11 bases from J, with 22 bases between. The CDR3 sequence: CAWSPLPHDGSAPLHF. CDR3 nucleotide sequence: TGTGCCTGGAGTCCCCTACCCCACGACGGGTCTGCACCCCTCCACTTT.

J is TRBJ2-3 and V is TRBV4-3; 10 positions agree with TRBD2. Germline-derived CDR1 and CDR2 are LGHNA and YSLEER. J was trimmed by 4 bases and V by 4 bases; bases with no gene match: 11. The CDR3 is 17 residues long. The CDR3 region has the DNA TGCGCCAGCAGCCTAGATAGGATAGCGGGGGGCTCAGATACGCAGTATTTT. It specifies CASSLDRIAGGSDTQYF.